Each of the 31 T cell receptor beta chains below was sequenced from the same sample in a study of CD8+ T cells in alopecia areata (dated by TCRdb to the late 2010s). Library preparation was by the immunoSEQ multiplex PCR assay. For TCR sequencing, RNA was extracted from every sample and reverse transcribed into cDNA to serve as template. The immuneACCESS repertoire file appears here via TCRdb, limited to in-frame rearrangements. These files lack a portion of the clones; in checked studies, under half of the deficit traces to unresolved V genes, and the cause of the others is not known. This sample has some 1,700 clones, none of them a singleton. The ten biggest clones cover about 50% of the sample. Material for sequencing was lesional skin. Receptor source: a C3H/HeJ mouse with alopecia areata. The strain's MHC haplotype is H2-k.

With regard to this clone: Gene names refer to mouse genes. The chain's CDR3 is CASSRPRGSSYEQYF. Incomplete CDR3 DNA: TGTGCCAGCAGCCGCCCCAGGGGGTCCTCCTAT. The chain employs TRBV14 and TRBJ2-7; 7 bases are shared with TRBD1. The CDR3 end falls 4 residues outside the read, so it is completed with the germline J gene. CDR1 and CDR2 from the germline V gene are SGHDT and FRDEAV. This CDR3 contains 15 residues. Trimming at V came to 5 bases and at J to 0 bases, leaving 8 bases not matched to a gene.

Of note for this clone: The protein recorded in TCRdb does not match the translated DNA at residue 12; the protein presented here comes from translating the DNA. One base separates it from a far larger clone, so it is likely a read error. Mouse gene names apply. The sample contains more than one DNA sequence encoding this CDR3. The CDR3 DNA, read in part, is TGTGCCAGCAGACAGGGGGCTTCCTATAATTCGCCC. Translating gives CASRQGASYNSP. The complete CDR3 sequence is CASRQGASYNSPLYF. The rearrangement joins TRBV17 to TRBJ1-6; the match to TRBD1 covers 10 bases. The sequence runs out 3 residues before the end of the CDR3; the remainder is reconstructed from the germline J gene. TRBJ1-6 is labeled an ORF, and its function is uncertain. Germline CDR1 reads MNHDT; CDR2 reads YYDKIL. This CDR3 region has 15 residues.

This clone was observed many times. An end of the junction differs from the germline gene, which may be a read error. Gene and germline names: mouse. This chain's CDR3 is CASSTRGLDTGQLYF. Partial CDR3 DNA: TGTGCCAGCAGTACCAGGGGGCTAGACACCGGG. The chain couples TRBV17 to TRBJ2-2; 8 bases align to TRBD1. The CDR3 end is not reached by the read, which stops 4 residues before it; the germline J gene fills it in. Germline CDR1 and CDR2: MNHDT and YYDKIL. The CDR3 length is 15 residues.

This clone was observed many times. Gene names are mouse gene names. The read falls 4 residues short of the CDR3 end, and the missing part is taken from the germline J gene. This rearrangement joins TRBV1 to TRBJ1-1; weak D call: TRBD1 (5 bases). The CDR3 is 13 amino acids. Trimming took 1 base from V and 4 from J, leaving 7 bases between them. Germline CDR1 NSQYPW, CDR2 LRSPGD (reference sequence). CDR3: CTCSAGGSTEVFF. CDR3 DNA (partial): TGCACCTGCAGTGCAGGGGGCAGCACA.

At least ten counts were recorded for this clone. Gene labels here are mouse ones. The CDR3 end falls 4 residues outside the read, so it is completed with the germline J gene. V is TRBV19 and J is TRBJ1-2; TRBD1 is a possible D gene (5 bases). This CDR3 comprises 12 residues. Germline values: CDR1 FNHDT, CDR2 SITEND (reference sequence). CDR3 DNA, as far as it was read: TGTGCCAGCAGTATAGGGCAGGGC. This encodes CASSIGQG. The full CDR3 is CASSIGQGDYTF.

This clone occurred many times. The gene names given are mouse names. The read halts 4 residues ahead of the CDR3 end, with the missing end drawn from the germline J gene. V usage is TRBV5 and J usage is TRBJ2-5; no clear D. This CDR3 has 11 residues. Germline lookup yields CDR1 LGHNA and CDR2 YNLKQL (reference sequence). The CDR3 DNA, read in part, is TGTGCCAGCAGCCAAAAAGAC. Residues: CASSQKD. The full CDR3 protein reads CASSQKDTQYF.

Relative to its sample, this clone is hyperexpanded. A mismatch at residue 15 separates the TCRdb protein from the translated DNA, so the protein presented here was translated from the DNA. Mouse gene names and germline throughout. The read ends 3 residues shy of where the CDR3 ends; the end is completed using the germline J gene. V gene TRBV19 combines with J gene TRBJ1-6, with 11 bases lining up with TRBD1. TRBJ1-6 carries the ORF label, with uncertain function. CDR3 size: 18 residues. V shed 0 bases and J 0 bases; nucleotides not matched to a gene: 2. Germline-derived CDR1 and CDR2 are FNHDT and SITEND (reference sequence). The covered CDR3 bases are TGTGCCAGCAGTATAGGGGACAGGGGGAATTCCTATAATTCGCCC. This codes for CASSIGDRGNSYNSP. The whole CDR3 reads CASSIGDRGNSYNSPLYF.

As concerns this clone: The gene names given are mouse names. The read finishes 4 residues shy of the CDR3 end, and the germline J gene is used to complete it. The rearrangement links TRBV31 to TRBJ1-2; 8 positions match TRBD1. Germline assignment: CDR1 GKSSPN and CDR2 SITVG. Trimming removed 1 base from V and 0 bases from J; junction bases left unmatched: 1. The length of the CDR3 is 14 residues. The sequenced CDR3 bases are TGTGCCTGGAGTCCGGACAGGGCAAACTCC. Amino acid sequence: CAWSPDRANS. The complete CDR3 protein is CAWSPDRANSDYTF.

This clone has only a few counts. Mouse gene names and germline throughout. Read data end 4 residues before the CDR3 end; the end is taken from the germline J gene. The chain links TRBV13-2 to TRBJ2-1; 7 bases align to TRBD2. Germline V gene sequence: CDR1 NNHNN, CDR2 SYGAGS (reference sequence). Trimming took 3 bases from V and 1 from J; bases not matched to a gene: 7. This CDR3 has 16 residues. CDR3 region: CASGAGLAENYAEQFF. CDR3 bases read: TGTGCCAGCGGTGCCGGACTGGCCGAGAACTATGCT.

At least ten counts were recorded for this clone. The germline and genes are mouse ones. The CDR3 spells CASSPVDRSNTEVFF. CDR3 DNA (partial): TGTGCCAGCAGCCCCGTTGACAGGTCAAACACA. This sequence joins TRBV19 and TRBJ1-1; weak D call: TRBD1 (6 bases). The sequence runs out 4 residues before the end of the CDR3; the remainder is reconstructed from the germline J gene. The CDR3 length is 15 residues. Trimming stripped 5 bases from V and 0 bases from J, with 14 bases between. Germline CDR1 and CDR2: FNHDT and SITEND (reference sequence).

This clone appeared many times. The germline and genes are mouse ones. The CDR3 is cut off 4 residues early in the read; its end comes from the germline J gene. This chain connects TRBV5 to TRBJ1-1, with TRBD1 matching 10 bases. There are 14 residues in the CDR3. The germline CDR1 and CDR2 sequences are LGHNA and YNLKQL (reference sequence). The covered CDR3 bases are TGTGCCAGCAGCCAATGGACAGGGGGGACA. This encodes CASSQWTGGT. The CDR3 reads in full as CASSQWTGGTEVFF.

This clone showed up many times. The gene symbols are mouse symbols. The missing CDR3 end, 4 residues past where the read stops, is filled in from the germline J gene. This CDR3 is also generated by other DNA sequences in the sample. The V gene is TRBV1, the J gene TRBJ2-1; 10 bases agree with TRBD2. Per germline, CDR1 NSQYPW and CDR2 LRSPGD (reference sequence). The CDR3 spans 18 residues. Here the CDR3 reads CTCSADRDWGGGGAEQFF. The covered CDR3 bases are TGCACCTGCAGTGCAGATAGGGACTGGGGTGGGGGTGGGGCT.

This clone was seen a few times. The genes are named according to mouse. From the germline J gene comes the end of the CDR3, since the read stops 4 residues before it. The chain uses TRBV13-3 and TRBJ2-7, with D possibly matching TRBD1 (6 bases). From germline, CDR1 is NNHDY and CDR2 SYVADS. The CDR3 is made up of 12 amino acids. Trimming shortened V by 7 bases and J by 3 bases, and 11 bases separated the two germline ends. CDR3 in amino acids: CASGHRVYEQYF. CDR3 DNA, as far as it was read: TGTGCCAGCGGTCACAGGGTCTAT.

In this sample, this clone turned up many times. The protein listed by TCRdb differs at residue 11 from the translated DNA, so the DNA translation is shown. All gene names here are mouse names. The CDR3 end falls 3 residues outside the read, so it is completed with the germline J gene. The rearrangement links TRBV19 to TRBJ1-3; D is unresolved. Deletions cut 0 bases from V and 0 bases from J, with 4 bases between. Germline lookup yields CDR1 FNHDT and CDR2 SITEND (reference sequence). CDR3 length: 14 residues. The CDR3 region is CASSIVGSGNTLYF. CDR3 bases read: TGTGCCAGCAGTATAGTGGGTTCTGGAAATACG. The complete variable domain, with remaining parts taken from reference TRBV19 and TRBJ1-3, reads GGIITQTPKFLIGQEGQKLTLKCQQNFNHDTMYWYRQDSGKGLRLIYYSITENDLQKGDLSEGYDASREKKSSFSLTVTSAQKNEMAVFLCASSIVGSGNTLYFGEGSRLIVV.

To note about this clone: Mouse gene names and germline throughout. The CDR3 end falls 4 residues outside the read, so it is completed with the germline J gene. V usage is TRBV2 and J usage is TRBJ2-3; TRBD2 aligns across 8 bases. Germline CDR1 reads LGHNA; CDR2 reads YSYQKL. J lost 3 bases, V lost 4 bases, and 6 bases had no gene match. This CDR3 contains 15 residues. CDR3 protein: CASSPRLGRAETLYF. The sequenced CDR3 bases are TGTGCCAGCAGCCCCCGACTGGGGAGGGCAGAA.

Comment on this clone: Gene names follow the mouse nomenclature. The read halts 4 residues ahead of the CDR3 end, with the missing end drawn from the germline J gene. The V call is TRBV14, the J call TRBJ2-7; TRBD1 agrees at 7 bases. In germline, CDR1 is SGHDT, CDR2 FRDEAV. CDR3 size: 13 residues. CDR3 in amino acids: CASSPRGRHEQYF. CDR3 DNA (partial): TGTGCCAGCAGTCCCAGGGGGAGACAT. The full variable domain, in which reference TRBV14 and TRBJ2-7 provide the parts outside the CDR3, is EAGVTQSPRYAVLQEGQAVSFWCDPISGHDTLYWYQQPRDQGPQLLVYFRDEAVIDNSQLPSDRFSAVRPKGTNSTLKIQSAKQGDTATYLCASSPRGRHEQYFGPGTRLTVL.

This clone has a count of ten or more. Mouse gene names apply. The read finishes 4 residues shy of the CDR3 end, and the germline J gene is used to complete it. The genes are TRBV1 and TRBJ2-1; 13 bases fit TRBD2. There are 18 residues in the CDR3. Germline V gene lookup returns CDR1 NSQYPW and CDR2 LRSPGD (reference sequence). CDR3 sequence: CTCSADRDWGGSGAEQFF. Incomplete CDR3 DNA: TGCACCTGCAGTGCAGATAGGGACTGGGGGGGGAGTGGGGCT. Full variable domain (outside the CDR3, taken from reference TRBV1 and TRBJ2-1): VTLLEQNPRWRLVPRGQAVNLRCILKNSQYPWMSWYQQDLQKQLQWLFTLRSPGDKEVKSLPGADYLATRVTDTELRLQVANMSQGRTLYCTCSADRDWGGSGAEQFFGPGTRLTVL.

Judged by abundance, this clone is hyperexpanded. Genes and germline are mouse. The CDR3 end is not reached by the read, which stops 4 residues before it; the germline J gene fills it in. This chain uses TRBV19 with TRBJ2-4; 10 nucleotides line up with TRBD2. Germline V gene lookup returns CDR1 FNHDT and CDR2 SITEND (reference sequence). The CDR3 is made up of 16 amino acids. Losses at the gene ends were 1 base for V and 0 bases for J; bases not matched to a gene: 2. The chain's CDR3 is CASSIYWGGSQNTLYF. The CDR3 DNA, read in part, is TGTGCCAGCAGTATATACTGGGGGGGTAGTCAAAAC.

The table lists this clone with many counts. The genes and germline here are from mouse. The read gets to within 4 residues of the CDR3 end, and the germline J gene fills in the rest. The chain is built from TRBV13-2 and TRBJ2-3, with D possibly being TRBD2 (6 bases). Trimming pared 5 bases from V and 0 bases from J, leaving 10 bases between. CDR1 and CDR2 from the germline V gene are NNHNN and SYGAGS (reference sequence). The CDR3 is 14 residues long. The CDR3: CASGSGGSAETLYF. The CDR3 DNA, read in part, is TGTGCCAGCGGGAGTGGGGGTAGTGCAGAA.

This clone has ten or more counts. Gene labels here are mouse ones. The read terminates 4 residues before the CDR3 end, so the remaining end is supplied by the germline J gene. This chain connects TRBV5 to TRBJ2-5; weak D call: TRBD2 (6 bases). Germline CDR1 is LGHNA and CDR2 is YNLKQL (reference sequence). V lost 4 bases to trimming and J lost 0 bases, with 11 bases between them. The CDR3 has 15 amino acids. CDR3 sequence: CASSPRLANQDTQYF. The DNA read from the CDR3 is TGTGCCAGCAGCCCCCGACTGGCTAACCAAGAC.

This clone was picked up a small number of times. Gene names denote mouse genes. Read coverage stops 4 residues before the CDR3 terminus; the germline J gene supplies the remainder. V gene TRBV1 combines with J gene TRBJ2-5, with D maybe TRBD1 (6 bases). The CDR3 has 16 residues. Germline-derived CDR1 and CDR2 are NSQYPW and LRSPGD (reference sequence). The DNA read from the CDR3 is TGCACCTGCAGTGCAGTCGACAGGTGTGAGAAAGAC. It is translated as CTCSAVDRCEKD. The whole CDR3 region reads CTCSAVDRCEKDTQYF. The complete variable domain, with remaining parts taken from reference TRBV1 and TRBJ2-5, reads VTLLEQNPRWRLVPRGQAVNLRCILKNSQYPWMSWYQQDLQKQLQWLFTLRSPGDKEVKSLPGADYLATRVTDTELRLQVANMSQGRTLYCTCSAVDRCEKDTQYFGPGTRLLVL.

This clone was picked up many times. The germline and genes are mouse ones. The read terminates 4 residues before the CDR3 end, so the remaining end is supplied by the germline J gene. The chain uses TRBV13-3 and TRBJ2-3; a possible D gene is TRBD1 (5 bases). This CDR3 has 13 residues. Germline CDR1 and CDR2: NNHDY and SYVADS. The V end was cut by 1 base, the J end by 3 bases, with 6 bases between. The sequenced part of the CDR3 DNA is TGTGCCAGCAGTGATCACAGGGCAGAA. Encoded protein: CASSDHRAE. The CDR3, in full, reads CASSDHRAETLYF.

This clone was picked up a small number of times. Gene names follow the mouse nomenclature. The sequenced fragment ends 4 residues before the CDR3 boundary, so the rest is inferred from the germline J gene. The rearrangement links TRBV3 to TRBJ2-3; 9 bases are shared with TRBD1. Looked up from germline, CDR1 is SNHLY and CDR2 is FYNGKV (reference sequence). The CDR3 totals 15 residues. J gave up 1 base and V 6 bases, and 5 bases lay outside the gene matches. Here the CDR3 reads CASSPQGAGAETLYF. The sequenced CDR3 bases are TGTGCCAGCAGTCCACAGGGGGCGGGTGCAGAA.

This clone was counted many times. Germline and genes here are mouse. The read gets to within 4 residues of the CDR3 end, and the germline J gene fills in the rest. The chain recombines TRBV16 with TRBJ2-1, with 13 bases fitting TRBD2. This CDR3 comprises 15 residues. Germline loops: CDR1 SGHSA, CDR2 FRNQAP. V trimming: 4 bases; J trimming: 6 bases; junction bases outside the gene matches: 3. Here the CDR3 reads CASSSWTGGAAEQFF. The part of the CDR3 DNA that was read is TGTGCAAGCAGCTCTTGGACTGGGGGGGCTGCT.

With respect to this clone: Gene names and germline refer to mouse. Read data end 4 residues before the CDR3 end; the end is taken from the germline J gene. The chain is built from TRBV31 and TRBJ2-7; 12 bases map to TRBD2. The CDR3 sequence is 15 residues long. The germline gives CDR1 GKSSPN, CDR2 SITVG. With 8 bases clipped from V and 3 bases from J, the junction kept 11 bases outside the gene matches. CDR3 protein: CASSTRTGGGYEQYF. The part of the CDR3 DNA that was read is TGTGCCAGCAGTACCCGGACTGGGGGGGGCTAT.

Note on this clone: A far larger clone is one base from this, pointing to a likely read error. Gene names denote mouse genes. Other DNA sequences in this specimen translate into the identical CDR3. The CDR3 bases that were read are TGTGCTAGCAGTGGGACAGGGAACTCC. This translates into CASSGTGNS. The complete CDR3 reads CASSGTGNSDYTF. This sequence joins TRBV29 and TRBJ1-2; 9 bases line up with TRBD1. The read gets to within 4 residues of the CDR3 end, and the germline J gene fills in the rest. J lost 2 bases, V lost 5 bases, and 0 bases had no gene match. The CDR3 has 13 amino acids. Germline lookup yields CDR1 MSHET and CDR2 SYDVDS.

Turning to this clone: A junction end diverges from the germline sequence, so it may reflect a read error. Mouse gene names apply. Here the CDR3 reads CASGDQNYEQYF. The sequenced CDR3 bases are TGTGCCAGCGGTGATCAGAACTAT. V gene TRBV13-1 combines with J gene TRBJ2-7, with no clear D. The read halts 4 residues ahead of the CDR3 end, with the missing end drawn from the germline J gene. Germline V gives CDR1 NSHNY, CDR2 SYGAGN. This CDR3 is 12 amino acids long.

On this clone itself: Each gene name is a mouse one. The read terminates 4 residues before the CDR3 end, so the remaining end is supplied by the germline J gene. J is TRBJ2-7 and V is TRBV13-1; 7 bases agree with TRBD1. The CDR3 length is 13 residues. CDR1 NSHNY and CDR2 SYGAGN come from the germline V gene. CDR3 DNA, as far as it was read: TGTGCCAGCAGTCCCAGGGGGAGACAT. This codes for CASSPRGRH. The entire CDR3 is CASSPRGRHEQYF.

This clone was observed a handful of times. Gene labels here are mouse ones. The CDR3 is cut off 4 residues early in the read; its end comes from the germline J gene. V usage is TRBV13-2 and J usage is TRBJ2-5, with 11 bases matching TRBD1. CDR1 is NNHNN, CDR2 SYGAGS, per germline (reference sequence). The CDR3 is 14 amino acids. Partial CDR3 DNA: TGTGCCAGCGGTGGTGGGACAGGGGGAGAC. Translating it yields CASGGGTGGD. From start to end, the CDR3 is CASGGGTGGDTQYF.

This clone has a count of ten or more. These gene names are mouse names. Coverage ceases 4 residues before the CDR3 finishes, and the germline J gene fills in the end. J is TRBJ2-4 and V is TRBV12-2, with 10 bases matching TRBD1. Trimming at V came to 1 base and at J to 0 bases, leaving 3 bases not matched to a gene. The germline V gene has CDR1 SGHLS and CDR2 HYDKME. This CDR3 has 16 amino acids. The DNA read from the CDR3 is TGTGCCAGCTCTCTGGGGACAGGGGAGAGTCAAAAC. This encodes CASSLGTGESQN. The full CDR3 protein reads CASSLGTGESQNTLYF.

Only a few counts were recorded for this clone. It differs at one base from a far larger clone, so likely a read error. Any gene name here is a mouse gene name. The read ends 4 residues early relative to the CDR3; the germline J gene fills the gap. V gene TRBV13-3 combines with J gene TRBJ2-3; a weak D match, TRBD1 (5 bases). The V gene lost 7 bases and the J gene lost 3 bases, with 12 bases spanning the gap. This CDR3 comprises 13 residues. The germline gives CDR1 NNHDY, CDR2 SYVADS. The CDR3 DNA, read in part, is TGTGCCAGCGCTACTGAGGGGGCAGAA. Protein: CASATEGAE. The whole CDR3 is CASATEGAETLYF.